A single sample is the source of the 8 T cell receptor beta chains below, sequenced in a study of Ad26.COV2.S vaccination and SARS-CoV-2 variants. The treatment was: over 15 received Ad26.COV2.S at low or high dose, single or two shots; about 5 received placebo; per-sample allocation not given. Sampling took place 63 days after the first vaccine or placebo injection. Sequencing was performed with immunoSEQ multiplex PCR; in TCRdb, only in-frame clones are kept and a portion is missing. The data contain about 680,000 clones, roughly 90% of them singletons. Here the sequenced sample was peripheral blood, taken in a trial of Ad26.COV2.S vaccine versus placebo. These receptor sequences come from a person between 18 and 60 years old who received the Ad26.COV2.S COVID-19 vaccine or a placebo.

The rearrangement uses TRBV19 and TRBJ2-3; D gene unclear. CDR1 LNHDA and CDR2 SQIVND come from the germline V gene (reference sequence). CDR3 length: 12 residues. The ends were cut back, 6 bases at V and 2 bases at J, with 6 bases in the middle. The CDR3 spells CASRGPTDTQYF. The DNA for the CDR3 is TGTGCCAGTAGAGGGCCCACAGATACGCAGTATTTT. The full variable domain, with the rest looked up from reference TRBV19 and TRBJ2-3, is DGGITQSPKYLFRKEGQNVTLSCEQNLNHDAMYWYRQDPGQGLRLIYYSQIVNDFQKGDIAEGYSVSREKKESFPLTVTSAQKNPTAFYLCASRGPTDTQYFGPGTRLTVL.

This clone is a singleton in its sample. In DNA, the CDR3 is TGTGCCAGCACCCCCTCACGGGAAGGAAACACTGAAGCTTTCTTT. The encoded protein is CASTPSREGNTEAFF. The gene calls are TRBV6-6 and TRBJ1-1; no clear D. Trimming pared 7 bases from V and 2 bases from J, leaving 17 bases between. This CDR3 has 15 residues. From germline, CDR1 is MNHNY and CDR2 SVGAGI (reference sequence).

Points on this clone: This CDR3 is also generated by other DNA sequences in the sample. This chain uses TRBV30 with TRBJ2-7; maybe TRBD2 (6 bases). The germline V gene has CDR1 GTSNPN and CDR2 SVGIG (reference sequence). This CDR3 contains 13 residues. Trimming cost V 0 bases and J 4 bases, with 10 bases left between them. The CDR3 region is CAWSVRGTYEQYF. CDR3 coding DNA: TGTGCCTGGAGTGTACGTGGGACTTACGAGCAGTACTTC.

This rearrangement joins TRBV27 to TRBJ1-1; possible D gene TRBD1, 6 bases. Looked up from germline, CDR1 is MNHEY and CDR2 is SMNVEV (reference sequence). The ends were cut back, 4 bases at V and 0 bases at J, with 9 bases in the middle. The CDR3 contains 14 residues. CDR3: CASSWGAMNTEAFF. The CDR3, as DNA: TGTGCCAGCAGTTGGGGGGCCATGAACACTGAAGCTTTCTTT.

The V and J genes are TRBV7-2 and TRBJ2-1; the match to TRBD2 covers 12 bases. Germline CDR1 and CDR2: SGHTA and FQGNSA. Trimming removed 5 bases from V and 8 bases from J; junction bases left unmatched: 10. CDR3 length equals 16 residues. In DNA, the CDR3 is TGTGCCAGCAGCGTGCTAGCGGGAGGGGGTGTGGATGAGCAGTTCTTC. It translates to CASSVLAGGGVDEQFF. Supplemented by reference TRBV7-2 and TRBJ2-1, the full variable domain reads GAGVSQSPSNKVTEKGKDVELRCDPISGHTALYWYRQSLGQGLEFLIYFQGNSAPDKSGLPSDRFSAERTGGSVSTLTIQRTQQEDSAVYLCASSVLAGGGVDEQFFGPGTRLTVL.

A word on this clone: The identical CDR3 is also encoded by other nucleotide sequences in the sample. The chain couples TRBV6-5 to TRBJ1-2; TRBD1 matches 11 bases. The CDR3 loop spans 15 amino acids. CDR1 is MNHEY, CDR2 SVGAGI, per germline. V gave up 0 bases and J gave up 5 bases; unmatched junction bases: 2. CDR3 protein: CASSYSGTGGYGYTF. CDR3 sequence (DNA): TGTGCCAGCAGTTACTCGGGGACAGGGGGTTATGGCTACACCTTC.

The table lists this clone with a count of one. The chain has TRBV9 and TRBJ2-1, with TRBD2 matching over 8 bases. Germline loops: CDR1 SGDLS, CDR2 YYNGEE. The CDR3 has 17 residues. After removal of 0 bases from V and 4 bases from J, the junction contained 9 bases not matched to a gene. The CDR3 coding sequence is TGTGCCAGCAGCGTAGCCTGGGGGCGGGGGGAGTACAATGAGCAGTTCTTC. This encodes CASSVAWGRGEYNEQFF.

J is TRBJ2-7 and V is TRBV7-8; no definite D call. CDR1 SGHVS and CDR2 FQNEAQ come from the germline V gene. V lost 2 bases and J 0 bases, leaving 14 bases between the germline ends. The CDR3 is made up of 16 amino acids. CDR3 protein: CASSLYDPPSSYEQYF. The CDR3, as DNA: TGTGCCAGCAGCTTATACGACCCGCCGAGCTCCTACGAGCAGTACTTC.